This TCR beta chain is drawn from a study of T-cell memory formation after mild COVID-19. Germline lookup yields CDR1 DFQATT and CDR2 SNEGSKA (reference sequence). V gave up 0 bases and J gave up 1 base, with 6 bases separating them. The CDR3 extends over 13 amino acids. The study, taken as a whole, reports: The CD4+ clones that contracted clustered mainly within CM and EM, and the CD8+ clones concentrated in EMRA. Day 15 to 85 contracting clones showed balanced CD4/CD8; later expanders leaned CD4+. The finding that pre-infection memory included some responding clones suggested that cross-reactive memory joined.

Employing constant-segment primers, 5'RACE generated TCR alpha and TCR beta cDNA libraries bearing sample barcodes and UMIs. TCRdb analysed the 5' RACE reads with MiXCR anew, one entry per CDR3 protein. The sample lists a few hundred thousand distinct CDR3 sequences, 15% to 20% occurring once. This clonotype came up a few times. Its cognate antigen is unknown. This receptor was identified in a young man who had mild COVID-19 (a few samples of this study predate the infection). Cell type and time point are not known. The sample was PBMCs or a T cell subset sorted from them (not recorded which). The V and J genes are TRBV20-1 and TRBJ1-1, with D uncertain. The CDR3 bases are TGCAGTGCTAGAGATTGGGGGAACACTGAAGCTTTCTTT. Translation gives CSARDWGNTEAFF.